Listed below are T cell receptor beta chains from one sample, sequenced in a study of T-cell memory formation after mild COVID-19. TCRdb recomputed calls from the 5' RACE reads with MiXCR, one row per CDR3 protein. Found here are around 510,000 distinct CDR3 sequences, about 22% of them singletons; the top ten hold 7.5% to 9.5%. The sequencing sample was made of PBMCs or a T cell subset sorted from them (not recorded which). The receptors here all came from an adult woman who had mild COVID-19 (a few samples of this study predate the infection). Cell type and time point are not known. CDR3s include the opening cysteine and the closing phenylalanine or tryptophan. Each record gives: D gene, V gene, clone size, J gene, CDR3 length, CDR3 protein, CDR3 DNA. The D gene is left open where the match is weak. Only some rows state a clone size, as once, few, many or a class for expanded clones.

>TRBD2|TRBV24-1|few|TRBJ2-1|14
CATSTSGSYNEQFF
TGTGCCACAAGCACTAGCGGCTCCTACAATGAGCAGTTCTTC
>.|TRBV5-6|few|TRBJ1-1|14
CASSPKGWRDKAFF
TGTGCCAGCAGCCCGAAGGGGTGGCGGGACAAAGCTTTCTTT
>TRBD1|TRBV7-3|.|TRBJ1-2|16
CASSRSGRGQGAGYTF
TGTGCCAGCAGTCGTTCTGGAAGGGGACAGGGGGCTGGCTACACCTTC
>TRBD2|TRBV27|few|TRBJ2-1|15
CASSSPASGYNEQFF
TGTGCCAGCAGTTCCCCCGCTAGCGGTTACAATGAGCAGTTCTTC
>TRBD2|TRBV18|.|TRBJ2-5|15
CASSSYLAGGETQYF
TGTGCCAGCTCATCCTATCTAGCGGGAGGCGAGACCCAGTACTTC
>.|TRBV11-3|many|TRBJ2-1|11
CASRQTGEQFF
TGTGCCAGCAGGCAGACGGGTGAGCAGTTCTTC
>.|TRBV7-9|.|TRBJ2-1|15
CASSLSGAFYNEQFF
TGTGCCAGCAGCTTGTCGGGGGCATTCTACAATGAGCAGTTCTTC
>TRBD1|TRBV2|.|TRBJ2-5|14
CASSDDRGQETQYF
TGTGCCAGCAGTGATGACAGGGGACAAGAGACCCAGTACTTC
>TRBD1|TRBV12-3/TRBV12-4|.|TRBJ1-2|14
CASSLPPGGDGYTF
TGTGCCAGCAGTTTACCCCCAGGGGGCGATGGCTACACCTTC
>.|TRBV7-3|few|TRBJ2-6|14
CASSFLSGANVLTF
TGTGCCAGCAGCTTTCTTTCTGGGGCCAACGTCCTGACTTTC
>.|TRBV18|few|TRBJ1-2|15
CASSHTKTGPGGYTF
TGTGCCAGCTCACACACAAAGACAGGACCCGGTGGCTACACCTTC
>.|TRBV5-6|.|TRBJ2-7|16
CASSTTSGLVSYEQYF
TGTGCCAGCAGCACCACGTCGGGACTGGTCTCCTACGAGCAGTACTTC
>TRBD1|TRBV2|.|TRBJ2-2|17
CASSGTGLFPNTGELFF
TGTGCCAGCAGTGGGACAGGCCTGTTCCCGAACACCGGGGAGCTGTTTTTT
>.|TRBV18|many|TRBJ2-5|13
CASSPRLQETQYF
TGTGCCAGCTCACCAAGGCTGCAAGAGACCCAGTACTTC
>TRBD1|TRBV30|.|TRBJ1-2|13
CAWDWTGSSGYTF
TGTGCCTGGGATTGGACAGGGTCGAGCGGCTACACCTTC
>.|TRBV6-6|few|TRBJ1-1|15
CASSSLDRRGTEAFF
TGTGCCAGCAGTTCTCTGGACCGCCGGGGCACTGAAGCTTTCTTT
>.|TRBV18|.|TRBJ1-1|14
CASSSTVSVTEAFF
TGTGCCAGCTCATCCACGGTAAGCGTCACTGAAGCTTTCTTT